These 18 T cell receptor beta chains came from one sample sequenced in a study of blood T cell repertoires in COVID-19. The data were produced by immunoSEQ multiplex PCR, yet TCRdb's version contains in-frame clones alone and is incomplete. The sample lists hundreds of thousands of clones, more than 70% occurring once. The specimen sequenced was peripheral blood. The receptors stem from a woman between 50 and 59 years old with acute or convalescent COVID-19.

The CDR3 region is CSAQTGEDSPLHF. Here the CDR3 DNA reads TGCAGCGCCCAGACAGGGGAGGATTCACCCCTCCACTTT. The rearrangement links TRBV29-1 to TRBJ1-6; 8 bases align to TRBD1. The CDR3 extends over 13 amino acids. Germline lookup yields CDR1 SQVTM and CDR2 ANQGSEA. V shed 7 bases, J shed 8 bases, and the junction held 7 bases outside the gene matches.

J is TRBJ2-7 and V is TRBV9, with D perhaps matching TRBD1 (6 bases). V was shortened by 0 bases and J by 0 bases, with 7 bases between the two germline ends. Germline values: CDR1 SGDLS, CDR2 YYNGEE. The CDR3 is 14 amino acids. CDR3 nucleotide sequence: TGTGCCAGCAGCGTAGGACAGGTCTCCTACGAGCAGTACTTC. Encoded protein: CASSVGQVSYEQYF.

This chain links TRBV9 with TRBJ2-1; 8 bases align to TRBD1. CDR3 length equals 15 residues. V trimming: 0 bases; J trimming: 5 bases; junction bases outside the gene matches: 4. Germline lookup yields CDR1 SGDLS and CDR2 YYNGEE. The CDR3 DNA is TGTGCCAGCAGCGTAGAGGGACAGGCGAACAATGAGCAGTTCTTC. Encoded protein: CASSVEGQANNEQFF.

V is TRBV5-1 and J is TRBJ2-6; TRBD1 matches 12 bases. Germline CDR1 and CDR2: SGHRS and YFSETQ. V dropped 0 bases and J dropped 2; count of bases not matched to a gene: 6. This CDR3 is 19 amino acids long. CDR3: CASSLAWGQGAPGANVLTF. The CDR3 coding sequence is TGCGCCAGCAGCTTGGCCTGGGGACAGGGGGCACCTGGGGCCAACGTCCTGACTTTC.

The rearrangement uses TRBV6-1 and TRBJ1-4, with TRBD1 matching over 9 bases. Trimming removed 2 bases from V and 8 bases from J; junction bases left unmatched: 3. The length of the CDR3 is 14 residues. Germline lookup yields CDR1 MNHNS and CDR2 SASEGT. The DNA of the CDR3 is TGTGCCAGCAGTGAATGGGACAGGGCCGAAAAACTGTTTTTT. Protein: CASSEWDRAEKLFF.

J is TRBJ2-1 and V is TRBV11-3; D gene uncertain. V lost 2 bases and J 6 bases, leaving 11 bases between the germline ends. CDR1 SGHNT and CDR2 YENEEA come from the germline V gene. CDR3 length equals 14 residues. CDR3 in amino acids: CASSLSLYFNEQFF. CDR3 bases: TGTGCCAGCAGCTTAAGTCTTTACTTCAATGAGCAGTTCTTC.

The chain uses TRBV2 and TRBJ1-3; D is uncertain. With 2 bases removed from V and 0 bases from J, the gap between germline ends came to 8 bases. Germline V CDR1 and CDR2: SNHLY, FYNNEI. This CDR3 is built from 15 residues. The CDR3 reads CASSESVVSGNTIYF. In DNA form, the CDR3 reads TGTGCCAGCAGTGAATCTGTCGTCTCTGGAAACACCATATATTTT.

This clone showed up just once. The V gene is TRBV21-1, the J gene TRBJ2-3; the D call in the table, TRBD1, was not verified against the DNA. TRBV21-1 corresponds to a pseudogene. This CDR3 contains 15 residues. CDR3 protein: CASSKRWTPPDTQYF. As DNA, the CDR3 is TGTGCCAGCAGCAAACGGTGGACACCCCCAGATACGCAGTATTTT.

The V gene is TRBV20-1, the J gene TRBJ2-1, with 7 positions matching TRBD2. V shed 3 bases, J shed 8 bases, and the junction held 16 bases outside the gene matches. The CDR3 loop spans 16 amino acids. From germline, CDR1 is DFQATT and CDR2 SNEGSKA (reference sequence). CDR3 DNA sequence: TGCAGTGCTAGTGCGCGCGGGAGTCTCCTAGTGGATGAGCAGTTCTTC. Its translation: CSASARGSLLVDEQFF.

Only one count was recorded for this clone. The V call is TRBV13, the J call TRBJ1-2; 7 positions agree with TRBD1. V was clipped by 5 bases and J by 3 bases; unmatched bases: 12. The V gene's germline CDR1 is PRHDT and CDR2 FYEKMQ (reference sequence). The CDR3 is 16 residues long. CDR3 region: CASSPRNRGLDYGYTF. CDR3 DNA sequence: TGTGCCAGCAGCCCACGAAACAGGGGTTTGGACTATGGCTACACCTTC.

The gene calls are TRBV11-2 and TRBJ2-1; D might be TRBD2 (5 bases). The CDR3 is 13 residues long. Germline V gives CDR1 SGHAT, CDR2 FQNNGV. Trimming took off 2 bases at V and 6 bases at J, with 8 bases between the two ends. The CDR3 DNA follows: TGTGCCAGCAGCTTAACGCGGGCCAATGAGCAGTTCTTC. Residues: CASSLTRANEQFF. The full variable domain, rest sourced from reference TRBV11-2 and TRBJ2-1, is EAGVAQSPRYKIIEKRQSVAFWCNPISGHATLYWYQQILGQGPKLLIQFQNNGVVDDSQLPKDRFSAERLKGVDSTLKIQPAKLEDSAVYLCASSLTRANEQFFGPGTRLTVL.

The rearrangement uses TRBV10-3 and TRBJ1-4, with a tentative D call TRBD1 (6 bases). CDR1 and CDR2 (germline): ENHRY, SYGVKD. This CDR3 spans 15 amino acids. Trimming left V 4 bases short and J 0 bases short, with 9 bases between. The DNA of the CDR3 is TGTGCCATCAGTGCTAAGGGGGCAACTAATGAAAAACTGTTTTTT. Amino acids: CAISAKGATNEKLFF.

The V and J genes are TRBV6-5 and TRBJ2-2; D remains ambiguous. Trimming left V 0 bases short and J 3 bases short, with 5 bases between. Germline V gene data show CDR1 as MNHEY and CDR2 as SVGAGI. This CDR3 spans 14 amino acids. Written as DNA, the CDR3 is TGTGCCAGCAGTTACTCCGGGTACACCGGGGAGCTGTTTTTT. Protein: CASSYSGYTGELFF.

The CDR3 loop reads CASSGDRDSRETQYF. DNA for the CDR3: TGCGCCAGCAGCGGAGACCGGGACTCACGGGAGACCCAGTACTTC. The chain joins TRBV10-1 to TRBJ2-5, with D possibly TRBD2 on 6 matching bases. V shed 6 bases and J shed 5 bases, with 19 bases lying between them. CDR3 length: 15 amino acids. Germline assignment: CDR1 WNHNN and CDR2 SYGVQD (reference sequence).

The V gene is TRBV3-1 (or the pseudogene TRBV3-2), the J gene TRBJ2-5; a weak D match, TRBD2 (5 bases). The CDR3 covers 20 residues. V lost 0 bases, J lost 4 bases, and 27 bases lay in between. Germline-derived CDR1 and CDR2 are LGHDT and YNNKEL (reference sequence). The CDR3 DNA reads TGTGCCAGCAGCCAAGATAGAGCGGTTTATGACGGGCCCCAAGGAGAGACCCAGTACTTC. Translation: CASSQDRAVYDGPQGETQYF.

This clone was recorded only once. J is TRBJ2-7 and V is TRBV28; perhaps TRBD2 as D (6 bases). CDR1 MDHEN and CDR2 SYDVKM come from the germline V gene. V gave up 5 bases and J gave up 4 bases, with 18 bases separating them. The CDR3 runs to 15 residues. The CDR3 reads CASSLTGVGGYEQYF. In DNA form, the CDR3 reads TGTGCCAGCAGTCTGACTGGGGTGGGGGGTTACGAGCAGTACTTC.

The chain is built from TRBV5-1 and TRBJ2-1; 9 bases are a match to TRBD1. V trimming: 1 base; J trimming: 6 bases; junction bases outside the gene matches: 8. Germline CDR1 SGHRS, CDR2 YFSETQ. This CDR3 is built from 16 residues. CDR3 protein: CASSLQDRGNGNEQFF. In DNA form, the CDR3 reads TGCGCCAGCAGCTTGCAAGACAGGGGGAACGGCAATGAGCAGTTCTTC.

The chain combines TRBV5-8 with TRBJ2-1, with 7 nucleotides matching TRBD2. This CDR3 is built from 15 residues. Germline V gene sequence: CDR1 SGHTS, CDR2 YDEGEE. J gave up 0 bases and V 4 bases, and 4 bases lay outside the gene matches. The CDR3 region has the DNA TGTGCCAGCAGCAGAGCGGGAAGCTCCTACAATGAGCAGTTCTTC. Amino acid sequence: CASSRAGSSYNEQFF.